This T cell receptor (beta chain) is drawn from a study of blood T cells in healthy people across ages. The overall study: When template switching was applied, about one barcoded beta molecule was captured per two T cells. General study points: TCR beta diversity, measured per million T cells, fell in a roughly linear way with age.

Looked up from germline, CDR1 is DFQATT and CDR2 is SNEGSKA (reference sequence). The CDR3 length is 13 residues. V was trimmed by 5 bases and J by 10 bases, leaving 21 bases between them. Next came a second PCR, run for 7 to 11 cycles, which used a sample-barcoded 5' primer along with a J-beta primer mix. Each cDNA molecule, via a template-switch adaptor with 12 random nucleotides, was tagged. Each sample yielded at least 2.5 million CDR3-containing paired-end reads. TCRdb processed the 5' RACE reads anew with MiXCR; each CDR3 protein has one entry. Here the sample spans about 1,500,000 distinct CDR3 sequences, approximately 42% being singletons. As regards this clonotype: Its antigen is as yet unknown.

The sample taken for sequencing was blood. V and J are TRBV20-1 and TRBJ2-7; maybe TRBD2 (6 bases). The receptor was derived from a woman aged 18-29 years in good health. CDR3: CSASRGTSPPQYF. Here the CDR3 DNA reads TGCAGTGCTTCCCGCGGGACTTCCCCTCCCCAGTACTTC.